What follows are 3 T cell receptor beta chains derived from one specimen sequenced in a study of CD8+CD57+ T cells in acquired aplastic anemia. TCR beta VDJ and CDR3 were profiled, and genomic DNA was the template. TCRdb redid the calling of the reads with MiXCR, one entry per CDR3 protein. The repertoire holds 150,000 to 200,000 distinct CDR3 sequences, with around 60% as singletons. Sequencing was carried out using sorted CD4+, CD8+, or CD8+CD57+ T cells (not recorded which) from PBMCs. The receptors were sampled from a human donor in good health.

The chain employs TRBV7-2 and TRBJ1-4, with 7 bases lining up with TRBD1. The CDR3 is 17 residues long. Germline trimming cut 1 base from V and 2 bases from J; bases unmatched to any gene: 7. The germline CDR1 and CDR2 sequences are SGHTA and FQGNSA. The CDR3 is CASSLGARGFTNEKLFF. The CDR3 coding sequence is TGTGCCAGCAGCTTAGGGGCCAGGGGGTTCACTAATGAAAAACTGTTTTTT.

The CDR3 sequence is CASSALGSEQFF. The CDR3 bases are TGTGCCAGCAGTGCCTTAGGGAGTGAGCAGTTCTTC. V is TRBV12-3 or TRBV12-4 and J is TRBJ2-7; a weak D match, TRBD2 (5 bases). The DNA end favors TRBJ2-1, so the J call may be wrong. This CDR3 has 12 residues.

The V call is TRBV7-9, the J call TRBJ2-7; TRBD2 matches at 8 bases. V lost 1 base to trimming and J lost 4 bases; unmatched junction nucleotides: 6. The CDR3 length is 15 residues. Germline lookup yields CDR1 SEHNR and CDR2 FQNEAQ (reference sequence). The CDR3 DNA reads as TGTGCCAGCAGCTTAGATGTCGGGGGGGATTACGAGCAGTACTTC. It encodes CASSLDVGGDYEQYF. Full variable domain (rest looked up from reference TRBV7-9 and TRBJ2-7): DTGVSQNPRHKITKRGQNVTFRCDPISEHNRLYWYRQTLGQGPEFLTYFQNEAQLEKSRLLSDRFSAERPKGSFSTLEIQRTEQGDSAMYLCASSLDVGGDYEQYFGPGTRLTVT.